The rows below give T cell receptor beta chains drawn from one sample of a study of T cell responses to AZD1222 COVID-19 vaccine. Clones were sequenced by immunoSEQ multiplex PCR, and TCRdb holds only the in-frame ones, with some missing. The sample has around 91,000 clones; more than 70% are singletons. The source material was peripheral blood, sampled on day 0 of AZD1222 vaccination. The receptor set was obtained from an adult in good health. Both conserved end residues are part of each CDR3. D genes are given only for firm matches. The size entry is marked missing in some rows and otherwise reads once, few, many or a size class.

size,J,D,V,DNA,CDR3
.,TRBJ2-7,.,TRBV6-4,TGTGCCAGCAGTGCCTCAGACAGCTACGAGCAGTACTTC,CASSASDSYEQYF
.,TRBJ1-1,.,TRBV7-2,TGTGCCAGCAGCTTACTGGGACAAATGAACACTGAAGCTTTCTTT,CASSLLGQMNTEAFF
.,TRBJ1-4,.,TRBV29-1,TGCAGCGCCTCTGAAACCGGGGAGACGAACGAAAAACTGTTTTTT,CSASETGETNEKLFF
.,TRBJ1-3,.,TRBV4-3,TGCGCCAGCAGCCAAACTGAGCGGGGCGCCTCTGGAAACACCATATATTTT,CASSQTERGASGNTIYF
.,TRBJ1-6,.,TRBV5-1,TGCGCCAGCAGCCCCGTTGACAGGAGCTCCTATAATTCACCCCTCCACTTT,CASSPVDRSSYNSPLHF
.,TRBJ2-1,TRBD1,TRBV7-9,TGTGCAGAAGGGGACAGGCTCTACAATGAGCAGTTCTTC,CAEGDRLYNEQFF
.,TRBJ1-5,.,TRBV18,TGTGCCAGCTCCGAGAGGGATCAGCCCCAGCATTTT,CASSERDQPQHF
once,TRBJ1-4,TRBD1,TRBV7-8,TGTGCCAGCAGCTTAGGTCAGGGGGCGGAAAAACTGTTTTTT,CASSLGQGAEKLFF
.,TRBJ1-5,.,TRBV29-1,TGCAGCGCCCTAGGGGGAGCGGGCAATCAGCCCCAGCATTTT,CSALGGAGNQPQHF
.,TRBJ2-5,TRBD2,TRBV5-4,TGTGCCAGCAGCAATTTTAGCGGGAGGGTTGGAGAGACCCAGTACTTC,CASSNFSGRVGETQYF
.,TRBJ1-3,.,TRBV7-9,TGTGCCAGCAGCTCAAAAGGGGCGAGATTATCGATTGGAGACACCATATATTTT,CASSSKGARLSIGDTIYF
.,TRBJ1-2,.,TRBV25-1,TGTGCCAGCAGTGAATCGTTGCGTTCCTATGGCTACACCTTC,CASSESLRSYGYTF
once,TRBJ1-1,.,TRBV6-5,TGTGCCAGCAGTTACGAGGGCTGGGCTGAAGCTTTCTTT,CASSYEGWAEAFF
.,TRBJ1-1,.,TRBV7-9,TGTGCCAGCAGCTTAAGTGGGGACACTGAAGCTTTCTTT,CASSLSGDTEAFF
.,TRBJ2-7,TRBD2,TRBV7-8,TGTGCCAGCAGCGCTTCACTAGCGACCCACGAGCAGTACTTC,CASSASLATHEQYF
.,TRBJ1-1,.,TRBV2,TGTGCCAGCAGTGTTTCGAGAGGGAACACTGAAGCTTTCTTT,CASSVSRGNTEAFF
.,TRBJ1-6,.,TRBV19,TGTGCCAGTAATACAGGAAGCTCCTATAATTCACCCCTCCACTTT,CASNTGSSYNSPLHF
.,TRBJ1-3,.,TRBV5-4,TGTGCCAGCAGCTTGGGGCAGCCTGGAAACACCATATATTTT,CASSLGQPGNTIYF
once,TRBJ2-2,TRBD2,TRBV5-1,TGCGCCAGCAGCTTGGAGAGGGGCGGGGGTACCACCGGGGAGCTGTTTTTT,CASSLERGGGTTGELFF
.,TRBJ2-5,.,TRBV5-5,TGTGCCAGCGACCTCGGCCCGCAAGAGACCCAGTACTTC,CASDLGPQETQYF
.,TRBJ1-4,TRBD1,TRBV4-2,TGTGCCAGCAGCCAAGACTTAACAGGGGGACGGTGGAAACTGTTTTTT,CASSQDLTGGRWKLFF
once,TRBJ2-7,.,TRBV6-5,TGTGCCAGCAGCCCAGTCATACCGGACTACGAGCAGTACTTC,CASSPVIPDYEQYF
.,TRBJ1-1,.,TRBV6-5,TGTGCCAGCGATTCGGGGCAGGGGAACACTGAAGCTTTCTTT,CASDSGQGNTEAFF
.,TRBJ2-7,.,TRBV19,TGTGCCAGTAGTAGCCCTCAGGGCTACGAGCAGTACTTC,CASSSPQGYEQYF
.,TRBJ2-2,TRBD1,TRBV7-6,TGTGCCAGCAGCTTAGCGGGTCGGACAGGGGGTACCGGGGAGCTGTTTTTT,CASSLAGRTGGTGELFF
.,TRBJ1-4,.,TRBV10-1,TGCGCCAGCAGAGCAGGGGTAAGTGAAAAACTGTTTTTT,CASRAGVSEKLFF
.,TRBJ1-1,.,TRBV10-3,TGTGCCATCACCGAGGGAGGGGACTACAACGAAGCTTTCTTT,CAITEGGDYNEAFF
.,TRBJ1-5,.,TRBV6-5,TGTGCCAGCAGTCAGGGTAAGGGCAATCAGCCCCAGCATTTT,CASSQGKGNQPQHF
.,TRBJ1-2,TRBD1,TRBV7-8,TGTGCCAGCAGCCACCGACAGGGGAACTATGGCTACACCTTC,CASSHRQGNYGYTF
.,TRBJ2-5,TRBD2,TRBV5-1,TGCGCCAGCAGGGGGCCTAACGGGAGGGCAGAAGAGACCCAGTACTTC,CASRGPNGRAEETQYF
.,TRBJ2-5,.,TRBV7-2,TGTGCCAGCAGCTTTATAGAGACCCAGTACTTC,CASSFIETQYF
.,TRBJ2-7,.,TRBV21-1,TGTGCCAGCAGCGCGCAGGGTTGGGAGCAGTACTTC,CASSAQGWEQYF
.,TRBJ2-3,.,TRBV6-5,TGTGCCAGCAGCTACAGGGGGGGTTCCCTTGGAGATACGCAGTATTTT,CASSYRGGSLGDTQYF
.,TRBJ1-2,.,TRBV29-1,TGCAGCGTTGAAGAGGGCGGCTACACCTTC,CSVEEGGYTF
.,TRBJ2-7,.,TRBV7-9,TGTGCCAGCAGCTTAGCACGGTCCCCCTACGAGCAGTACTTC,CASSLARSPYEQYF
.,TRBJ1-6,TRBD1,TRBV27,TGTGCCAGCAGTTTAAGGGGGCTGAGCTCCTATAATTCACCCCTCCACTTT,CASSLRGLSSYNSPLHF
.,TRBJ2-7,TRBD1,TRBV19,TGTGCCAGTAGTATGTACAGGGGCCAAACCTACGAGCAGTACTTC,CASSMYRGQTYEQYF
.,TRBJ2-3,.,TRBV19,TGTGCCAGTAGCTGGACAGATACGCAGTATTTT,CASSWTDTQYF
.,TRBJ2-1,.,TRBV4-3,TGCGCCAGCTCCCTGGGACCGCTCAATGAGCAGTTCTTC,CASSLGPLNEQFF
.,TRBJ1-3,.,TRBV7-9,TGTGCCAGCAGCTTAGCTTGGGAGTCTGGAAACACCATATATTTT,CASSLAWESGNTIYF
.,TRBJ2-7,.,TRBV20-1,TGCAGTGCAGGGGAGGCCTACGAGCAGTACTTC,CSAGEAYEQYF
.,TRBJ1-4,.,TRBV9,TGTGCCAGCAGCACCCCGGGGGGGAGTGAAAAACTGTTTTTT,CASSTPGGSEKLFF
.,TRBJ2-2,.,TRBV7-3,TGTGCCAGCAGCCCCTTCGGGGAGAACACCGGGGAGCTGTTTTTT,CASSPFGENTGELFF